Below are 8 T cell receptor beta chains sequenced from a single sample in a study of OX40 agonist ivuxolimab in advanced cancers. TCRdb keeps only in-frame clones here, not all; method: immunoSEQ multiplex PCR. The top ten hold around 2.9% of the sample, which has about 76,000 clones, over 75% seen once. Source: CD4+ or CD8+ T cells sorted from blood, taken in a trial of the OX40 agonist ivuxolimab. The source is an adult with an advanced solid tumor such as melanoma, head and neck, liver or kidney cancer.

CDR3 sequence: CASSPLVQGTGELFF. In DNA, the CDR3 is TGTGCCAGCTCACCATTGGTTCAGGGGACCGGGGAGCTGTTTTTT. This chain uses TRBV18 with TRBJ2-2; tentatively, D is TRBD1 (6 bases). Trimming removed 2 bases at V and 5 bases at J, with 12 bases between. In germline, CDR1 is KGHSH, CDR2 LQKENI. This CDR3 is built from 15 residues.

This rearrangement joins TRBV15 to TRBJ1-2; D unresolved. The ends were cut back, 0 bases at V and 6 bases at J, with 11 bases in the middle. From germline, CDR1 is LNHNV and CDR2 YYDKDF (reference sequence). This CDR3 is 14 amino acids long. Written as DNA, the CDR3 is TGTGCCACCAGCAGAGATCTGGGGAATGATGGCTACACCTTC. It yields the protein CATSRDLGNDGYTF.

CDR3 sequence reads: CASSKVGEQFF. The CDR3, as DNA: TGTGCCAGTAGCAAAGTGGGGGAGCAGTTCTTC. The J gene is TRBJ2-1, the V gene TRBV19, with D hard to call. The CDR3 extends over 11 amino acids. Germline V gene sequence: CDR1 LNHDA, CDR2 SQIVND (reference sequence). Trimming left V 6 bases short and J 10 bases short, with 10 bases between.

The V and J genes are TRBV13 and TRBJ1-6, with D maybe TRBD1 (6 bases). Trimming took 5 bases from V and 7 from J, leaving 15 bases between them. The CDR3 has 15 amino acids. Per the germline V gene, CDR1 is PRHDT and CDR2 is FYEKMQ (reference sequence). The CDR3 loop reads CASSPRGLGNSPLHF. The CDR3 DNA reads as TGTGCCAGCAGCCCCCGGGGGCTAGGGAATTCACCCCTCCACTTT.

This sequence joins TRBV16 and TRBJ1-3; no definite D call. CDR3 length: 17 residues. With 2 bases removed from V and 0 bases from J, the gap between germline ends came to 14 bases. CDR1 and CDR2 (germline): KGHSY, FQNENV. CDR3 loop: CASSQIEVKASGNTIYF. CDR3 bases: TGTGCCAGCAGCCAAATTGAGGTGAAGGCCTCTGGAAACACCATATATTTT. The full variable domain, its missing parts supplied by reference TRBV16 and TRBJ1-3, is GEEVAQTPKHLVRGEGQKAKLYCAPIKGHSYVFWYQQVLKNEFKFLISFQNENVFDETGMPKERFSAKCLPNSPCSLEIQATKLEDSAVYFCASSQIEVKASGNTIYFGEGSWLTVV.

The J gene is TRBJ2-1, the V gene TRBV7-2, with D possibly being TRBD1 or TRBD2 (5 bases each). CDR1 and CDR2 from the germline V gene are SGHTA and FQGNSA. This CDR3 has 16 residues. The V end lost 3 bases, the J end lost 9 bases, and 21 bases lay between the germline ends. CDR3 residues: CASSFQGDPGFGEQFF. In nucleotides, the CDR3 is TGTGCCAGCAGCTTCCAAGGGGACCCGGGTTTCGGTGAGCAGTTCTTC.

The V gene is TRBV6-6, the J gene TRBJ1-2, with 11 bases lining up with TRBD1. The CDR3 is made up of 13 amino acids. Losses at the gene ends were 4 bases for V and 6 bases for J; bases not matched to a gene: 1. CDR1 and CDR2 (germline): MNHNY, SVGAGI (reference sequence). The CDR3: CASSLGQGDGYTF. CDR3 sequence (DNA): TGTGCCAGCAGTTTGGGACAGGGGGATGGCTACACCTTC.

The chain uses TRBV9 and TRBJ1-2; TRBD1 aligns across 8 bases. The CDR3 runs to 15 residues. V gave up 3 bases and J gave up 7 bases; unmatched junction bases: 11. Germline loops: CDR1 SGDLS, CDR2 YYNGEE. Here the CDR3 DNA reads TGTGCCAGCAGCGCCAGTCAGACAGGGGAACGTGGCTACACCTTC. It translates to CASSASQTGERGYTF.